These 16 T cell receptor beta chains share one sample of origin, sequenced in a study of blood T cells in healthy people across ages (dated by TCRdb to the mid-2010s). Preparation of the library involved 5' RACE. The sample was run on an Illumina HiSeq 2500. A second roughly 7 to 11 cycle PCR used a sample-barcoded 5' primer and a J-beta primer mix. In-frame beta chains were kept once TCRdb had trimmed the public reads at Q25 with fastp and called clones with MiXCR. Rows are combined by CDR3 protein, so each entry shows the most common genes and DNA. For this sample there are about 1 million distinct CDR3 sequences; 25% appear just once. The ten largest make up around 0.75% of the sample. These records were also assigned to another study, of T cells of mothers and their children.

Material: blood. The receptors derive from a girl under 10 years old in good health.

The V call is TRBV29-1, the J call TRBJ2-2; D not certain. Germline CDR1 reads SQVTM; CDR2 reads ANQGSEA. With 7 bases removed from V and 5 bases from J, the gap between germline ends came to 8 bases. There are 11 residues in the CDR3. The CDR3 DNA follows: TGCAGCGCTCTTCAGACCGGGGAGCTGTTTTTT. Amino acid sequence: CSALQTGELFF.

This chain joins TRBV12-3 or TRBV12-4 and TRBJ1-5; TRBD1 matches 7 bases. V gave up 5 bases and J gave up 2 bases; unmatched junction bases: 6. This CDR3 is 15 amino acids long. The CDR3 nucleotides are TGTGCCAGCAGTCTAAAGGGGGCTGGCAATCAGCCCCAGCATTTT. Protein product: CASSLKGAGNQPQHF.

The chain uses TRBV12-5 and TRBJ2-2; D gene uncertain. This CDR3 is 15 amino acids long. Germline-derived CDR1 and CDR2 are LGHNT and FRNRAP. V was pared by 0 bases and J by 2 bases, with 7 bases between. The CDR3 here is CASGLVGLNTGELFF. The CDR3 DNA reads as TGTGCTAGTGGTTTGGTAGGCTTAAACACCGGGGAGCTGTTTTTT.

This clonotype was found a few times. V gene TRBV12-3 or TRBV12-4 combines with J gene TRBJ1-5, with D maybe TRBD1 (5 bases). The V end lost 3 bases, the J end lost 6 bases, and 12 bases lay between the germline ends. CDR3 length: 14 residues. The CDR3 here is CASSFEGRGQPQHF. The CDR3 region has the DNA TGTGCCAGCAGTTTCGAGGGTAGGGGTCAGCCCCAGCATTTT.

The chain couples TRBV29-1 to TRBJ2-5; D assignment may be TRBD1 or TRBD2 (5 bases each). Germline loops: CDR1 SQVTM, CDR2 ANQGSEA. Trimming pared 3 bases from V and 7 bases from J, leaving 18 bases between. This CDR3 comprises 14 residues. The CDR3 reads CSVDSGTLPRTQYF. The CDR3 nucleotides are TGCAGCGTTGACTCCGGGACCCTCCCCAGGACCCAGTACTTC.

This clonotype appeared a few times. This chain joins TRBV2 and TRBJ2-5; D call uncertain. Germline values: CDR1 SNHLY, CDR2 FYNNEI. The germline V and J ends were trimmed by 2 bases and 4 bases, with 11 bases remaining between them. The CDR3 consists of 14 residues. The chain's CDR3 is CASSEQSRAETQYF. CDR3 in DNA: TGTGCCAGCAGTGAACAGTCGCGAGCAGAGACCCAGTACTTC.

This clonotype was found a few times. V and J are TRBV29-1 and TRBJ2-1, with D perhaps TRBD2 (5 bases). The V end was cut by 1 base, the J end by 3 bases, with 10 bases between. This CDR3 is built from 14 residues. Germline V gene sequence: CDR1 SQVTM, CDR2 ANQGSEA. The CDR3 DNA reads TGCAGCGTTGAAGGAGGGTCGAACTACAATGAGCAGTTCTTC. It codes for CSVEGGSNYNEQFF.

This clonotype was counted only a few times. The genes are TRBV6-1 and TRBJ2-5; 10 positions match TRBD2. The length of the CDR3 is 15 residues. The germline V gene encodes CDR1 MNHNS and CDR2 SASEGT. Trimming took 3 bases from V and 5 from J; bases not matched to a gene: 6. The CDR3 loop reads CASSEGLARSETQYF. The CDR3 bases are TGTGCCAGCAGTGAGGGACTAGCGAGAAGCGAGACCCAGTACTTC.

V gene TRBV28 combines with J gene TRBJ2-3; D is uncertain. Germline V gives CDR1 MDHEN, CDR2 SYDVKM. V was cut by 4 bases and J by 4 bases, with 12 bases left in between. The CDR3 sequence is 14 residues long. The CDR3 is CASSSASISDTQYF. CDR3 coding DNA: TGTGCCAGCAGTTCCGCATCTATTTCAGATACGCAGTATTTT.

Only a few counts were recorded for this clonotype. This chain links TRBV28 with TRBJ1-5, with D possibly TRBD1 on 6 matching bases. Per the germline V gene, CDR1 is MDHEN and CDR2 is SYDVKM. This CDR3 comprises 15 residues. The ends were cut back, 2 bases at V and 4 bases at J, with 12 bases in the middle. Here the CDR3 DNA reads TGTGCCAGCAGTTTACGACAGGCTGTAAATCAGCCCCAGCATTTT. As protein: CASSLRQAVNQPQHF.

There are a few counts of this clonotype. The chain combines TRBV28 with TRBJ2-1, with TRBD2 as a possible D gene (6 bases). This CDR3 region has 14 residues. V lost 3 bases to trimming and J lost 8 bases, with 14 bases between them. The germline CDR1 and CDR2 sequences are MDHEN and SYDVKM. Here the CDR3 reads CASSFPRESDEQFF. The DNA of the CDR3 is TGTGCCAGCAGTTTCCCACGGGAGAGCGATGAGCAGTTCTTC.

About this clonotype itself: One end of the junction does not line up with germline, which may come from a read error. The rearrangement links TRBV6-1 to TRBJ2-5, with TRBD2 matching over 8 bases. CDR3 length equals 12 residues. The germline V gene has CDR1 MNHNS and CDR2 SASEGT. As DNA, the CDR3 is TGTGCCAGCAGTGAATACGCGGGGGGTGTGTTCTTC. This encodes CASSEYAGGVFF.

The chain joins TRBV19 to TRBJ2-7; 7 nucleotides line up with TRBD2. CDR1 LNHDA and CDR2 SQIVND come from the germline V gene (reference sequence). The CDR3 consists of 14 residues. V shed 3 bases, J shed 2 bases, and the junction held 4 bases outside the gene matches. The CDR3 region is CASSIGGYTYEQYF. CDR3 coding DNA: TGTGCCAGTAGTATCGGGGGGTATACCTACGAGCAGTACTTC.

This clonotype was found a few times. This rearrangement joins TRBV4-2 to TRBJ1-2, with D maybe TRBD1 (5 bases). This CDR3 is built from 16 residues. The germline gives CDR1 LGHNA, CDR2 YNFKEQ. Trimming took off 4 bases at V and 0 bases at J, with 15 bases between the two ends. Written as DNA, the CDR3 is TGTGCCAGCAGCCTACTGGGGCTTGGGGCTAACTATGGCTACACCTTC. Translated, it gives CASSLLGLGANYGYTF.

The CDR3 nucleotides are TGTGCCTCGCGGCGTGGGCAGGCCGAACTTACGGGTGGCTACACCTTC. This gives the protein CASRRGQAELTGGYTF. J is TRBJ1-2 and V is TRBV4-2; D is uncertain. CDR1 and CDR2 (germline): LGHNA, YNFKEQ. This CDR3 region has 16 residues. V gave up 11 bases and J gave up 7 bases, with 29 bases separating them.

This clonotype was seen more than once but under ten times. V is TRBV7-9 and J is TRBJ2-3; a weak D match, TRBD1 (5 bases). V was shortened by 7 bases and J by 0 bases, with 17 bases between the two germline ends. The CDR3 loop spans 16 amino acids. The germline CDR1 and CDR2 sequences are SEHNR and FQNEAQ (reference sequence). DNA of the CDR3: TGTGCCAGCAACCAAGGGGAACTACCTAGCACAGATACGCAGTATTTT. Protein product: CASNQGELPSTDTQYF.